This T cell receptor (beta chain) was documented in a study of blood T cell repertoires in COVID-19. Study as a whole: Collection of acute and convalescent COVID-19 samples took place in the United States, Italy and Spain.

Germline assignment: CDR1 MNHEY and CDR2 SVGAGI. V was clipped by 2 bases and J by 4 bases; unmatched bases: 7. The CDR3 runs to 15 residues. Original data processing: Amplifying reference gene primers gave estimates of nucleated cell counts. Profiled with immunoSEQ multiplex PCR; TCRdb holds only in-frame clones, not every one. From that table come the V and J calls and clone size; the DNA was used to work out D and trimming. The table lists 200,000 to 300,000 clones, about 80% of them singletons. The chain employs TRBV6-5 and TRBJ1-1, with TRBD1 matching 7 bases. The receptor was derived from a woman older than 75 with acute or convalescent COVID-19. The specimen was peripheral blood. DNA for the CDR3: TGTGCCAGCAGTTACGGGACAGCCAGGGGCACTGAAGCTTTCTTT. The encoded protein is CASSYGTARGTEAFF.